This TCR beta chain was obtained from a study of T cell responses to AZD1222 COVID-19 vaccine (dated by TCRdb to the early 2020s). For the wider study: AZD1222 recipients whose second dose came at about 4 weeks and those whose second dose came at about 12 weeks were combined into one group, since spike-specific TCR depth and breadth did not differ between the two schedules. A total of about 240 trial participants underwent TCR sequencing, of whom 207 received two doses of AZD1222 and some 25 received two doses of the MenACWY control vaccine. Trial participants were enrolled by age into subgroups of 18-55, 56-69 and 70-plus years, and roughly 150, 30 and 60 TCR-sequenced participants, respectively, were included in these subgroups.

The CDR3 regions of human TCRbeta chains were analyzed by immunosequencing. As for how the authors treated the data: Repertoire TCRs were matched against a reference library of SARS-CoV-2-specific TCRs generated with the MIRA antigen-specificity platform. Breadth meant the fraction of unique TCRs that were SARS-CoV-2-associated, whereas depth meant the fraction of total T cells that were SARS-CoV-2-associated. Using the MIRA data, every spike-specific TCR was mapped to the spike region that the TCR reacted to and assigned to either a CD4 or a CD8 class. Log10-transformed breadth and depth values were compared by one-way ANOVA with Sidak's multiple comparisons tests. What TCRdb holds here is the immuneACCESS table cut down to in-frame rearrangements. Part of the clones is not present; checked against another copy, under half of the missing clones reflect an unresolved V gene, and the others are unexplained. V and J calls and clone size come straight from that table; D and trimming were deduced from the DNA. The sample data list some 120,000 clones, and approximately 88% of these were observed just once. Approximately 30% of the sample lies in the top ten.

About this clone: Its antigen remains unidentified. At one end, the junction sequence differs from germline, possibly due to a read error.

The time point label for this specimen denotes: baseline before first vaccination. Vaccinee samples came from UK trials COV001 and COV002, including a single-blind randomized controlled phase 2/3 trial of AZD1222 (ChAdOx1 nCoV-19) in healthy adults. For TCRbeta chain sequencing, PBMC samples from trial participants were taken at day 0 and at day 28 after the second dose. What the authors observed across the whole study: Nearly half of unique spike-specific TCRs reportedly recognized epitopes outside regions mutated in the B.1.351 and B.1.1.7 variants. Vaccine-associated CD4 TCRs spanned the whole spike protein, with dominant responses in regions 160-218 and 743-854. Participants were mostly white British and included more females than males, and it was suggested by the authors that clonal diversity may have been underestimated. Conclusions about previously exposed vaccinees are limited, since just a handful of AZD1222 recipients were seropositive for SARS-CoV-2 at baseline. Because no samples from the day 14 peak response were available, repertoires could be characterized only after the peak T cell response. After two AZD1222 doses, both the breadth and the depth of spike-specific TCRs were significantly higher than at day 0 and than in MenACWY recipients. In the small 56-69-year group, the increase in depth fell short of significance, most likely because of low power.

The germline V gene gives CDR1 as SGDLS and CDR2 as YYNGEE. CDR3 length: 13 amino acids, cysteine to phenylalanine. Just the 39-base CDR3 DNA is kept, in frame starting at base 1. The sequence is built from TRBV9 and TRBJ1-2; TRBD1 is perhaps the D gene, given 6 matching bases. The sample consisted of peripheral blood, taken on day 0 of AZD1222 vaccination. The receptor was derived from an adult in good health. The CDR3 reads CASSVGTQGSYTF. The bases are TGTGCCAGCAGTGTAGGGACACAGGGTAGCTACACCTTC.